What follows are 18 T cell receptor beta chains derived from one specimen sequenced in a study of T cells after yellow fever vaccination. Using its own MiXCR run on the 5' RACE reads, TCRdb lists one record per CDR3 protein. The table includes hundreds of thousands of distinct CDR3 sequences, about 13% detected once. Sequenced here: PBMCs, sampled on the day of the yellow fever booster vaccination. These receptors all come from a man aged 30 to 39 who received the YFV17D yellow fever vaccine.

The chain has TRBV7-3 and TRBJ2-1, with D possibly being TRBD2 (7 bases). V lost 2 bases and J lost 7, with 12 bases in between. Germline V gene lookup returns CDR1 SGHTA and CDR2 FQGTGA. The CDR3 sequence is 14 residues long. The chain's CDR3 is CASSLYGRGNEQFF. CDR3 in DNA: TGTGCCAGCAGCTTATATGGGAGGGGGAATGAGCAGTTCTTC. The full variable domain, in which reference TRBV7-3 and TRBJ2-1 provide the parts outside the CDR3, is GAGVSQTPSNKVTEKGKYVELRCDPISGHTALYWYRQSLGQGPEFLIYFQGTGAADDSGLPNDRFFAVRPEGSVSTLKIQRTERGDSAVYLCASSLYGRGNEQFFGPGTRLTVL.

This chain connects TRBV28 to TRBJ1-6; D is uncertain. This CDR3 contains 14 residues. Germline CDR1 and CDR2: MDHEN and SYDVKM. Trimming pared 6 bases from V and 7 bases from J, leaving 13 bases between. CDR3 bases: TGTGCCAGCAGCTTCGGACTGGAGAATTCACCCCTCCACTTT. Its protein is CASSFGLENSPLHF.

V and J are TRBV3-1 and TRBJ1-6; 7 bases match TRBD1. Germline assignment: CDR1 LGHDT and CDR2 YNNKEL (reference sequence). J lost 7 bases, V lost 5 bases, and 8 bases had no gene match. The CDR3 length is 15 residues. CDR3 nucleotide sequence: TGTGCCAGCAGCGCTACGGGACAGATAAATTCACCCCTCCACTTT. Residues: CASSATGQINSPLHF.

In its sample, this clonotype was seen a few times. The CDR3 nucleotides are TGCGCCAGCAGCCAAGAAGTGGACAGGGGAAGAGGGTACAATGAGCAGTTCTTC. Protein product: CASSQEVDRGRGYNEQFF. This chain joins TRBV4-3 and TRBJ2-1; TRBD1 matches 9 bases. The V segment lost 0 bases and the J segment 4 bases; nucleotides outside the gene matches: 10. The CDR3 extends over 18 amino acids. Germline V lookup: CDR1 LGHNA, CDR2 YSLEER.

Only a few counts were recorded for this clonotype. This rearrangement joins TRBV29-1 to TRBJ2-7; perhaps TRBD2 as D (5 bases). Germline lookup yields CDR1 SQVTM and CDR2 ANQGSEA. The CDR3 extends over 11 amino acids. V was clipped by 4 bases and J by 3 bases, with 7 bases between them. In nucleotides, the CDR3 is TGCAGCGTTGGTCGGGACTACGAGCAGTACTTC. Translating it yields CSVGRDYEQYF.

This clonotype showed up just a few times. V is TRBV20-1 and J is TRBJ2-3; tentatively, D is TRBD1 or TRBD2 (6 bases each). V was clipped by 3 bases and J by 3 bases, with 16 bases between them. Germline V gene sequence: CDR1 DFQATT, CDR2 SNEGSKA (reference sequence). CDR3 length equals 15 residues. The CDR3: CSASSPRGATDTQYF. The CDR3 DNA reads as TGCAGTGCTAGCTCCCCAAGGGGGGCTACAGATACGCAGTATTTT.

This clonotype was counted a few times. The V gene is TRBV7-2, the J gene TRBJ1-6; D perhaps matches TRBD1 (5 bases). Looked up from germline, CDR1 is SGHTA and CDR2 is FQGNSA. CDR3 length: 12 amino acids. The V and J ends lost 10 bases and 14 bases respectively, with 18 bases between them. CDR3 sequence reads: CATRGKGRTLHF. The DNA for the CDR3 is TGTGCCACCCGGGGGAAGGGGCGTACCCTCCACTTT. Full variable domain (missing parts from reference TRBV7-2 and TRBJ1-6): GAGVSQSPSNKVTEKGKDVELRCDPISGHTALYWYRQSLGQGLEFLIYFQGNSAPDKSGLPSDRFSAERTGGSVSTLTIQRTQQEDSAVYLCATRGKGRTLHFGNGTRLTVT.

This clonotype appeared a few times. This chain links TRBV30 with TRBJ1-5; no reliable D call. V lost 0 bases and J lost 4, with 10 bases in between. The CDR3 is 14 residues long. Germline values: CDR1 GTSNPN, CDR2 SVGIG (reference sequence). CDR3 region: CAWSVGQVNQPQHF. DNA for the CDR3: TGTGCCTGGAGTGTAGGGCAGGTTAATCAGCCCCAGCATTTT. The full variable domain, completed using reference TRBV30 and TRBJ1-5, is SQTIHQWPATLVQPVGSPLSLECTVEGTSNPNLYWYRQAAGRGLQLLFYSVGIGQISSEVPQNLSASRPQDRQFILSSKKLLLSDSGFYLCAWSVGQVNQPQHFGDGTRLSIL.

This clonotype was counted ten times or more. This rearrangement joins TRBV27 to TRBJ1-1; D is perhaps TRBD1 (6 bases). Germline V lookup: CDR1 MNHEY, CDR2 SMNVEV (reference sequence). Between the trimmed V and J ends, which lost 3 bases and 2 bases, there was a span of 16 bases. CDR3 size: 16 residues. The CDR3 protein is CASSFIRDTRNTEAFF. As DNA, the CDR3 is TGTGCCAGCAGTTTCATCCGGGACACGAGAAACACTGAAGCTTTCTTT.

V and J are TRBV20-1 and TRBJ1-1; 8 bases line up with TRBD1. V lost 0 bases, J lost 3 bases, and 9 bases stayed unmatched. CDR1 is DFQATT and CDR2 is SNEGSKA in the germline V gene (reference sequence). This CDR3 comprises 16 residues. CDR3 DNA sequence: TGCAGTGCTAGAGATCCCTTAGACAGGGGTGACACTGAAGCTTTCTTT. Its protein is CSARDPLDRGDTEAFF.

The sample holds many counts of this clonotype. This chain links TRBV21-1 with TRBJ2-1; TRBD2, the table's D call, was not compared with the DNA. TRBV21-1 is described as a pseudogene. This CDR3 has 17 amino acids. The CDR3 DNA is TGTGCCAGCAATTTTCAGACTAGCGGAAGCTCCTACAATGAGCAGTTCTTC. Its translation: CASNFQTSGSSYNEQFF.

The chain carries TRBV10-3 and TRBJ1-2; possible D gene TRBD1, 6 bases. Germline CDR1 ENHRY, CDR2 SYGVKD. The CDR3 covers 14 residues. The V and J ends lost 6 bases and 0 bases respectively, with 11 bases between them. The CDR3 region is CAISQTGANYGYTF. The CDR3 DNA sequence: TGTGCCATCAGCCAGACAGGAGCTAACTATGGCTACACCTTC.

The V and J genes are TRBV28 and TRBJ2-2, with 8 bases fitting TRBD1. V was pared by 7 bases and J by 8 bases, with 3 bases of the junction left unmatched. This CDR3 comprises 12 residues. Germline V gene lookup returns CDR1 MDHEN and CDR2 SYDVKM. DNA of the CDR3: TGTGCCAGCAACAGGGGGACTGGGGAGCTGTTTTTT. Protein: CASNRGTGELFF.

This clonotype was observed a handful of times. DNA of the CDR3: TGTGCCAGCAGTATGGGAATTTGGGAGACCCAGTACTTC. This gives the protein CASSMGIWETQYF. The chain couples TRBV6-2 or TRBV6-3 to TRBJ2-5; no reliable D call. The CDR3 totals 13 residues. Germline lookup yields CDR1 MNHEY and CDR2 SVGEGT. V lost 5 bases and J lost 5, with 12 bases in between.

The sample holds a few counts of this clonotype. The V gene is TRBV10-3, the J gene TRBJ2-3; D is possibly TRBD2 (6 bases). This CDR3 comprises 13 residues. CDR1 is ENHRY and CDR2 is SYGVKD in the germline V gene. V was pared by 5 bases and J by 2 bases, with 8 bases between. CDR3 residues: CAISRTNTDTQYF. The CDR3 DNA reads TGTGCCATCAGTCGGACTAACACAGATACGCAGTATTTT.

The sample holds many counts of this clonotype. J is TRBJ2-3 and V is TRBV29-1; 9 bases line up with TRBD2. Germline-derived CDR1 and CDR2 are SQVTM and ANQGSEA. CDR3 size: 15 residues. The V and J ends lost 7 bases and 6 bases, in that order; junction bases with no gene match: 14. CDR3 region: CSARVPREGPDTQYF. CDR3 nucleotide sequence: TGCAGCGCCCGAGTCCCGCGGGAGGGCCCTGATACGCAGTATTTT.

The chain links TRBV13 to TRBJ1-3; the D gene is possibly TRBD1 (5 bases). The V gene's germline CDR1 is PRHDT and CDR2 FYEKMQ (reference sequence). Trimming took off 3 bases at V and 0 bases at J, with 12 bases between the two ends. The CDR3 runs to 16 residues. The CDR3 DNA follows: TGTGCCAGCAGCTTGTACAGGACAAGCTCTGGAAACACCATATATTTT. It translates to CASSLYRTSSGNTIYF.

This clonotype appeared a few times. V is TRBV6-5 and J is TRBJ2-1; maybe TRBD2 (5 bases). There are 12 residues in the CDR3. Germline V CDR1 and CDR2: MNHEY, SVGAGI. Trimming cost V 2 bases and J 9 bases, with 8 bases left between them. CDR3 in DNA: TGTGCCAGCAGTTACGGCGAGGGTGAGCAGTTCTTC. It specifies CASSYGEGEQFF.